Shown below are 12 T cell receptor beta chains from a single sample sequenced in a study of type 1 and type 2 diabetes patients (dated by TCRdb to the mid-2010s). For sequencing, an Illumina MiSeq was employed. For TCRbeta CDR3 amplification, the template was genomic DNA taken from the sorted T cell subsets. Multiplex PCR with 30 forward and 13 reverse primers amplified the TCRbeta CDR3 region. TCRdb reanalyzed the raw reads on its own, using fastp at Q25 for trimming and MiXCR for clone calling, and kept in-frame beta chains. Rows matching on CDR3 protein sequence are summarized as one entry with the most common DNA and genes. The sample table lists fewer than 300,000 distinct CDR3 sequences, roughly 48% of them with a count of one. The ten largest clones capture roughly an eighth of the sample. Specimen: peripheral blood mononuclear cells (PBMCs). These receptors were taken from a man between 18 and 29 years old with type 2 diabetes.

On this clonotype itself: Germline and junction disagree at one end, which may indicate a read error. This sequence joins TRBV7-8 and TRBJ2-5; weak D call: TRBD2 (5 bases). Gene TRBJ2-1 matches the end of the DNA better, so the J call may be wrong. CDR3 length: 14 amino acids. The germline CDR1 and CDR2 sequences are SGHVS and FQNEAQ. CDR3 sequence (DNA): TGTGCCACCAGCGACCCCGCGGGCAACAATGAGCAGTTCTTC. Its protein product is CATSDPAGNNEQFF.

This clonotype has more than one count but fewer than ten. The chain carries TRBV14 and TRBJ2-1; 10 nucleotides line up with TRBD2. Per the germline V gene, CDR1 is SGHDN and CDR2 is FVKESK. Losses at the gene ends were 10 bases for V and 4 bases for J; bases not matched to a gene: 4. The CDR3 length is 13 residues. CDR3 sequence reads: CATRTSGYNEQFF. In DNA form, the CDR3 reads TGTGCCACAAGGACTAGCGGATACAATGAGCAGTTCTTC.

This clonotype turned up a few times. This rearrangement joins TRBV4-2 to TRBJ2-7; TRBD2 matches 11 bases. The CDR3 runs to 16 residues. Trimming removed 4 bases from V and 5 bases from J; junction bases left unmatched: 10. In germline, CDR1 is LGHNA, CDR2 YNFKEQ. CDR3 amino acids: CASSLLTSGAEDEQYF. CDR3 coding DNA: TGTGCCAGCAGCCTATTGACTAGCGGGGCGGAAGACGAGCAGTACTTC.

This clonotype was detected ten times or more. The chain has TRBV2 and TRBJ1-5; TRBD1 matches 7 bases. V lost 6 bases and J lost 1; bases outside the gene matches: 6. The CDR3 covers 15 residues. Germline CDR1 is SNHLY and CDR2 is FYNNEI. The chain's CDR3 is CASRDKTGSNQPQHF. As DNA, the CDR3 is TGTGCCAGCAGAGACAAGACAGGGAGCAATCAGCCCCAGCATTTT.

The chain carries TRBV4-3 and TRBJ1-4, with D hard to call. Germline assignment: CDR1 LGHNA and CDR2 YSLEER. The CDR3 sequence is 13 residues long. V dropped 0 bases and J dropped 8 bases, with 7 bases sitting between them. CDR3 bases: TGCGCCAGCAGCCAAGATAGGCGGGAAAAACTGTTTTTT. Translated: CASSQDRREKLFF.

This rearrangement joins TRBV13 to TRBJ1-6; tentative D call: TRBD1 (5 bases). V lost 5 bases and J lost 10, with 18 bases in between. The CDR3 is 15 residues long. Germline V CDR1 and CDR2: PRHDT, FYEKMQ (reference sequence). For the CDR3, the DNA is TGTGCCAGCAGCCCCAGCCCGGGACGAGGCTCACCCCTCCACTTT. Its protein product is CASSPSPGRGSPLHF.

This clonotype occurred many times. The rearrangement joins TRBV30 to TRBJ2-7; D is ambiguous. V was shortened by 8 bases and J by 0 bases, with 11 bases between the two germline ends. The CDR3 is 12 residues long. In germline, CDR1 is GTSNPN, CDR2 SVGIG (reference sequence). The CDR3 reads CAGNIDSYEQYF. CDR3 coding DNA: TGTGCCGGTAACATCGACTCCTACGAGCAGTACTTC.

This chain connects TRBV13 to TRBJ2-3; 9 positions match TRBD2. Germline-derived CDR1 and CDR2 are PRHDT and FYEKMQ (reference sequence). This CDR3 is 15 amino acids long. With V trimmed by 4 bases and J by 1 base, 3 bases remained unmatched. DNA for the CDR3: TGTGCCAGCAGCTCGGGCGGGAGGGGCACAGATACGCAGTATTTT. It encodes CASSSGGRGTDTQYF. Using reference TRBV13 and TRBJ2-3 for the parts outside the CDR3, the full variable domain is AAGVIQSPRHLIKEKRETATLKCYPIPRHDTVYWYQQGPGQDPQFLISFYEKMQSDKGSIPDRFSAQQFSDYHSELNMSSLELGDSALYFCASSSGGRGTDTQYFGPGTRLTVL.

J is TRBJ2-1 and V is TRBV9; 9 bases map to TRBD2. Germline loops: CDR1 SGDLS, CDR2 YYNGEE. With V trimmed by 2 bases and J by 8 bases, 5 bases remained unmatched. CDR3 length equals 14 residues. The CDR3 sequence is CASSVSGSVDEQFF. The CDR3 nucleotides read TGTGCCAGCAGCGTTAGCGGGAGTGTGGATGAGCAGTTCTTC. The whole variable domain, filled in from reference TRBV9 and TRBJ2-1, reads DSGVTQTPKHLITATGQRVTLRCSPRSGDLSVYWYQQSLDQGLQFLIQYYNGEERAKGNILERFSAQQFPDLHSELNLSSLELGDSALYFCASSVSGSVDEQFFGPGTRLTVL.

The chain uses TRBV24-1 and TRBJ2-2; tentative D call: TRBD1 (5 bases). The V end was cut by 4 bases, the J end by 8 bases, with 22 bases between. Germline CDR1 is KGHDR and CDR2 is SFDVKD. The CDR3 contains 17 residues. CDR3 bases: TGTGCCACCAGTGACCCTGGCCTGGGTAGAGGACAAGGGGAGCTGTTTTTT. As protein: CATSDPGLGRGQGELFF.

The rearrangement links TRBV14 to TRBJ1-2, with 9 positions matching TRBD1. Trimming took 5 bases from V and 12 from J; bases not matched to a gene: 7. Germline CDR1 reads SGHDN; CDR2 reads FVKESK. The CDR3 is 12 residues long. The CDR3 bases are TGTGCCAGCAGCTCCGGGACAGGGTCAGACACCTTC. Its protein is CASSSGTGSDTF.

This chain joins TRBV19 and TRBJ2-6; D not resolved. V lost 10 bases, J lost 0 bases, and 13 bases lay in between. This CDR3 is built from 15 residues. Germline CDR1 is LNHDA and CDR2 is SQIVND (reference sequence). CDR3 amino acids: CATFAANSGANVLTF. The DNA for the CDR3 is TGTGCCACCTTCGCCGCGAACTCTGGGGCCAACGTCCTGACTTTC.